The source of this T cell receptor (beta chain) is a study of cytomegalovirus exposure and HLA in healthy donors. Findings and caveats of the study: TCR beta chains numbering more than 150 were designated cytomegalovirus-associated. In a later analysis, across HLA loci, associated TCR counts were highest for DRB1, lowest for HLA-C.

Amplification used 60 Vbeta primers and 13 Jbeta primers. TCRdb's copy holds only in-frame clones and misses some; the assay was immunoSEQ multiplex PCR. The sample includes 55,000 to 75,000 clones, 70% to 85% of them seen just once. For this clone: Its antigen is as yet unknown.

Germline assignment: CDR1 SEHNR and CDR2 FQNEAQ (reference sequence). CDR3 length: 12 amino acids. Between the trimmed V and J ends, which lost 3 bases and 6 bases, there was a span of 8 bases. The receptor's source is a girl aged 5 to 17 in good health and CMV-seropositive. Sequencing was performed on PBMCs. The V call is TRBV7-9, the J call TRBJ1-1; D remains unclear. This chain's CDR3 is CASSFSYPEAFF. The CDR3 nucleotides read TGTGCCAGCAGCTTCTCGTATCCTGAAGCTTTCTTT.